The entry that follows covers one T cell receptor (beta chain) sequence. Germline CDR1 and CDR2: MNHEY and SVGAGI. CDR3 size: 15 residues. Trimming cost V 4 bases and J 7 bases, with 20 bases left between them. This sample's TCRbeta library carried unique molecular identifier barcodes. TCRdb re-called the PCR reads through MiXCR, storing one row per CDR3 protein. The sample records some 500,000 distinct CDR3 sequences, approximately 30% being singletons. This sample was taken from a study of T-cell reconstitution after alpha-beta-depleted transplantation in children. The sample here was PBMCs from the stem cell graft donor, taken from the stem cell graft. This receptor was identified in a human donor who donated a stem cell graft to a child with aplastic anemia. This chain uses TRBV6-5 with TRBJ2-7, with D perhaps TRBD2 (7 bases). CDR3: CASSFGMAGAKEQYF. DNA of the CDR3: TGTGCCAGCAGTTTTGGGATGGCGGGGGCCAAGGAGCAGTACTTC.